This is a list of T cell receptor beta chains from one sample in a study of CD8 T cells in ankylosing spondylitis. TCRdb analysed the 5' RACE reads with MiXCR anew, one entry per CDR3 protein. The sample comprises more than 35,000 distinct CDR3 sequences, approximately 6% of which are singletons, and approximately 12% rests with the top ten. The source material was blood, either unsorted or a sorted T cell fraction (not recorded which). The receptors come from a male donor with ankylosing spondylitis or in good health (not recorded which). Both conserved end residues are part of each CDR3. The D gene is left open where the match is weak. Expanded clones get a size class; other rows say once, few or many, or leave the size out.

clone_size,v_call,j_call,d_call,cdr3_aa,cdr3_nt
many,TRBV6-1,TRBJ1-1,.,CASSSIGNTEAFF,TGTGCCAGCAGTAGCATTGGGAACACTGAAGCTTTCTTT
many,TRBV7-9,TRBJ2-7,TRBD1,CASSDSWTGDAYEQYF,TGTGCCAGCAGCGACTCCTGGACAGGGGACGCCTACGAGCAGTACTTC
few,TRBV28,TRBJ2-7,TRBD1,CASYSGTAFYEQYF,TGTGCCAGCTACTCCGGGACAGCCTTTTACGAGCAGTACTTC
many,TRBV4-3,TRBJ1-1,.,CASSPDWSTATPNTEAFF,TGCGCCAGCAGCCCAGATTGGTCGACAGCTACTCCGAACACTGAAGCTTTCTTT
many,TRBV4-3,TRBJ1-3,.,CASSQEASSGNTIYF,TGCGCCAGCAGCCAAGAAGCCAGCTCTGGAAACACCATATATTTT
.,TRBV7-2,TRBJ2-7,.,CASSLGLGGTYEQYF,TGTGCCAGCAGCTTAGGGTTGGGTGGAACCTACGAGCAGTACTTC
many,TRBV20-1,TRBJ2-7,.,CSARGLTSYEQYF,TGCAGTGCTAGGGGACTGACCTCCTACGAGCAGTACTTC
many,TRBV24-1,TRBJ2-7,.,CATSADSPGDYEQYF,TGTGCCACCAGTGCTGACTCCCCGGGGGACTACGAGCAGTACTTC
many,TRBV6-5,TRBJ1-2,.,CASSYSNEGWNGYTF,TGTGCCAGCAGTTACTCGAACGAGGGCTGGAACGGCTACACCTTC
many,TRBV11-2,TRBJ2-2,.,CASSLVEVRRSVDRGTGELFF,TGTGCCAGCAGCTTAGTCGAGGTTAGAAGGTCTGTCGACCGGGGCACCGGGGAGCTGTTTTTT
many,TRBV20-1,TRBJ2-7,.,CSARLGRHPYEQYF,TGCAGTGCTAGACTGGGTAGACACCCCTACGAGCAGTACTTC
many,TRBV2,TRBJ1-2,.,CASSEVRGGYGYTF,TGTGCCAGCAGTGAAGTAAGGGGTGGCTATGGCTACACCTTC
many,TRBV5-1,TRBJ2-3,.,CASSWGSAESADTQYF,TGCGCCAGCAGCTGGGGCTCGGCGGAAAGCGCAGATACGCAGTATTTT
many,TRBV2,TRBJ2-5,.,CASSEIPGGETQYF,TGTGCCAGCAGTGAAATCCCAGGAGGTGAGACCCAGTACTTC
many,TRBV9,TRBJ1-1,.,CASSPSSGNTEAFF,TGTGCCAGCAGCCCGTCCAGTGGGAACACTGAAGCTTTCTTT
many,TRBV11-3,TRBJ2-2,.,CASSPRRLSGGELFF,TGTGCCAGCAGCCCACGTCGGCTGTCCGGCGGGGAGCTGTTTTTT
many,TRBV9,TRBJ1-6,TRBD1,CASSPGQKSSYNSPLHF,TGTGCCAGCAGCCCGGGACAGAAGAGCTCCTATAATTCACCCCTCCACTTT
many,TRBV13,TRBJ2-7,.,CASSLNPGSYEQYF,TGTGCCAGCAGCCTCAACCCTGGCTCCTACGAGCAGTACTTC
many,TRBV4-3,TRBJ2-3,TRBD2,CASSQVTSGGPDTQYF,TGCGCCAGCAGCCAAGTGACTAGCGGGGGACCAGATACGCAGTATTTT
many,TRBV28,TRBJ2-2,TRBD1,CASSWDREENGELFF,TGTGCCAGCAGTTGGGACAGGGAGGAGAACGGGGAGCTGTTTTTT
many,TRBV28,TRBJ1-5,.,CASSLSVGGWRAQHF,TGTGCCAGCAGTTTATCGGTTGGGGGGTGGCGAGCCCAGCATTTT
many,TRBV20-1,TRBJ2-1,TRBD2,CSARDQAGLATNEQFF,TGCAGTGCTAGAGATCAAGCGGGACTAGCGACGAATGAGCAGTTCTTC
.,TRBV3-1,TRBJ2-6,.,CASSPRLRLQSSGANVLTF,TGTGCCAGCAGCCCCCGCCTCCGACTCCAGAGCTCTGGGGCCAACGTCCTGACTTTC
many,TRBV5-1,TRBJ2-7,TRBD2,CASSVQTGLVTVQYF,TGCGCCAGCAGCGTACAGACGGGACTAGTGACGGTGCAGTACTTC
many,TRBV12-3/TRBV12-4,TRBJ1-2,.,CASSLLRGVIYGYTF,TGTGCCAGCAGTTTACTCCGGGGGGTTATCTATGGCTACACCTTC
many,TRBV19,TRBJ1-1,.,CASNHQLPNTEAFF,TGTGCCAGCAACCATCAGTTACCGAACACTGAAGCTTTCTTT
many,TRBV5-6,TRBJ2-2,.,CASSLGPDRFHGELFF,TGTGCCAGCAGCTTGGGGCCCGACAGGTTTCACGGGGAGCTGTTTTTT
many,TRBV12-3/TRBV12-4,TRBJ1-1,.,CASSLVGATEAFF,TGTGCCAGCAGTTTAGTGGGGGCCACTGAAGCTTTCTTT
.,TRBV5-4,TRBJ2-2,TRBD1,CASSLEGATGELFF,TGTGCCAGCAGCTTGGAGGGGGCCACCGGGGAGCTGTTTTTT
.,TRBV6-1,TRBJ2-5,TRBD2,CATRALAGVGETQYF,TGTGCCACGAGGGCCCTAGCGGGAGTAGGAGAGACCCAGTACTTC
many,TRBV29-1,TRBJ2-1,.,CSVGTPTYNEQFF,TGCAGCGTGGGGACCCCGACCTACAATGAGCAGTTCTTC
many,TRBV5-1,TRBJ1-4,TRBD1,CASSLRTGTNEKLFF,TGCGCCAGCAGCCTACGGACAGGGACTAATGAAAAACTGTTTTTT
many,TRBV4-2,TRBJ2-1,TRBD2,CASSPQSSGGLNEQFF,TGTGCCAGCAGCCCTCAATCAAGCGGGGGGCTGAATGAGCAGTTCTTC
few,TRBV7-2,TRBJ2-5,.,CASSLPNAWETQYF,TGTGCCAGCAGCTTACCCAACGCGTGGGAGACCCAGTACTTC
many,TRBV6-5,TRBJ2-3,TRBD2,CASSYYPLRSGRSDTQYF,TGTGCCAGCAGTTACTACCCCCTGCGAAGCGGGAGGTCAGATACGCAGTATTTT
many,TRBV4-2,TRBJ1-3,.,CASSPFSGSGNTIYF,TGTGCCAGCAGCCCTTTTTCTGGATCTGGAAACACCATATATTTT
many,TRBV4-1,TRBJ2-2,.,CASSQDRTAPISTGELFF,TGCGCCAGCAGCCAAGATCGGACAGCCCCTATATCCACCGGGGAGCTGTTTTTT
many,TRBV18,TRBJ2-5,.,CASSPSPGRETQYF,TGTGCCAGCTCACCCTCCCCAGGGAGAGAGACCCAGTACTTC
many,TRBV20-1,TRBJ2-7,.,CSAIRTTYEQYF,TGCAGTGCTATACGGACCACCTACGAGCAGTACTTC
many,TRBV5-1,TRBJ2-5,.,CASSSTGMETQYF,TGCGCCAGCAGCTCAACAGGGATGGAGACCCAGTACTTC
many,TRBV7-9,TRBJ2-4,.,CASSSTGYIQYF,TGTGCCAGCAGCTCAACAGGGTACATTCAGTACTTC
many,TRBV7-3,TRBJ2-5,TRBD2,CASSAKGLAGVHAETQYF,TGTGCCAGCAGCGCCAAGGGACTAGCGGGAGTACATGCAGAGACCCAGTACTTC
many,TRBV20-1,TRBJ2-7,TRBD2,CSARVAGGPRSSYEQYF,TGCAGTGCTAGAGTAGCGGGAGGGCCGAGGTCATCCTACGAGCAGTACTTC
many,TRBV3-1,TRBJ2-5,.,CASSQDTVTTETQYF,TGTGCCAGCAGCCAAGATACAGTCACCACGGAGACCCAGTACTTC
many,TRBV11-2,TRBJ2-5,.,CASSSGTQETQYF,TGTGCCAGCAGCTCAGGGACCCAAGAGACCCAGTACTTC
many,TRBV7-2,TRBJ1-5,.,CASSGDASNQPQHF,TGTGCCAGCAGCGGAGATGCTAGCAATCAGCCCCAGCATTTT
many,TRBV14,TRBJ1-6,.,CASSPDRTPLHF,TGTGCCAGCAGCCCTGACAGAACACCCCTCCACTTT